This note documents a single T cell receptor (beta chain) sequence. The entry originates in a study of blood T cell repertoires in COVID-19. Participant ages covered about 18 to 89 years across some 25 US areas. Participant-given clinical history determined each cohort assignment. The assay was immunoSEQ multiplex PCR, and TCRdb's table has in-frame clones only and misses some. Among around 140,000 clones listed, about 89% were seen once. The germline gives CDR1 SGHNT, CDR2 YENEEA. CDR3 length: 12 amino acids. The V end lost 2 bases, the J end lost 5 bases, and 7 bases lay between the germline ends. The sample consisted of PBMCs or T cells enriched from blood (not recorded which). The genes are TRBV11-3 and TRBJ2-7; the D gene is possibly TRBD2 (6 bases). The source is a man aged 60 to 75 who had recovered from COVID-19. CDR3 sequence reads: CASSLTGDEQYF. The CDR3 coding sequence is TGTGCCAGCAGCTTAACGGGAGACGAGCAGTACTTC.